One sample yielded the 16 T cell receptor beta chains listed below, sequenced in a study of CD8+ T cells in alopecia areata. RNA was isolated and reverse transcribed to cDNA, the sequencing template. Profiling relied on immunoSEQ multiplex PCR, and the TCRdb table lists in-frame clones only, not all of them. This table holds about 200,000 clones, roughly 64% found once. Treatment given: oral pan-JAK inhibitor, 5-10 mg twice daily. This sample comprised CD4+ T cells sorted from blood, obtained at week 24, from a patient treated with tofacitinib. These receptors all come from a human donor with alopecia areata.

The chain is built from TRBV18 and TRBJ2-7; TRBD1 aligns across 11 bases. Per the germline V gene, CDR1 is KGHSH and CDR2 is LQKENI. V lost 4 bases to trimming and J lost 1 base; unmatched junction nucleotides: 3. This CDR3 comprises 15 residues. This CDR3 reads CASSRRDRGSYEQYF. DNA for the CDR3: TGTGCCAGCTCACGCCGGGACAGGGGGTCCTACGAGCAGTACTTC.

The chain joins TRBV15 to TRBJ2-1; possibly TRBD1 or TRBD2 for D (5 bases each). Germline CDR1 is LNHNV and CDR2 is YYDKDF (reference sequence). The V and J ends lost 1 base and 5 bases respectively, with 9 bases between them. This CDR3 region has 14 residues. CDR3 protein: CATSRAGTDNEQFF. The CDR3 region has the DNA TGTGCCACCAGCAGAGCCGGGACGGACAATGAGCAGTTCTTC.

The chain combines TRBV18 with TRBJ2-5, with 7 bases aligning to TRBD2. Germline CDR1 is KGHSH and CDR2 is LQKENI. The length of the CDR3 is 13 residues. The J segment lost 3 bases and the V segment lost 6 bases, leaving 4 bases of the junction unmatched. The CDR3 nucleotides read TGTGCCAGCTCGCAAGCGGGAAAAGAGACCCAGTACTTC. It yields the protein CASSQAGKETQYF.

The chain joins TRBV25-1 to TRBJ1-2, with 8 bases that match TRBD1. The germline CDR1 and CDR2 sequences are MGHDK and SYGVNS. V gave up 3 bases and J gave up 8 bases; unmatched junction bases: 14. The CDR3 spans 16 residues. The CDR3 reads CASSDERGRGRGGYTF. For the CDR3, the DNA is TGTGCCAGCAGTGATGAAAGAGGCAGGGGGCGCGGAGGCTACACCTTC.

CDR3 in amino acids: CASSPPKGGPQHF. The CDR3 DNA reads as TGTGCCAGCTCACCACCGAAAGGGGGGCCCCAGCATTTT. The rearrangement links TRBV18 to TRBJ1-5, with a possible D match to TRBD1 (6 bases). Germline V gene data show CDR1 as KGHSH and CDR2 as LQKENI. V lost 0 bases and J lost 9, with 9 bases in between. The CDR3 runs 13 residues. Full variable domain (remainder filled in from reference TRBV18 and TRBJ1-5): NAGVMQNPRHLVRRRGQEARLRCSPMKGHSHVYWYRQLPEEGLKFMVYLQKENIIDESGMPKERFSAEFPKEGPSILRIQQVVRGDSAAYFCASSPPKGGPQHFGDGTRLSIL.

The chain is built from TRBV6-6 and TRBJ2-7; D remains ambiguous. V lost 2 bases to trimming and J lost 5 bases, with 7 bases between them. Germline assignment: CDR1 MNHNY and CDR2 SVGAGI (reference sequence). CDR3 length: 12 residues. This CDR3 is CASSYGYNEQYF. CDR3 nucleotides: TGTGCCAGCAGTTACGGCTACAACGAGCAGTACTTC.

For this clone: It is unclear where the CDR3 begins or ends on the DNA, so no DNA is shown, and the CDR3 is as TCRdb lists it. The chain couples TRBV5-1 to TRBJ2-1; the tabulated D call, TRBD1, remains unverified against the DNA. The CDR3 length is 14 residues, termini included. Germline V gives CDR1 SGHRS, CDR2 YFSETQ. CDR3 region: CASSFGTGNDVEFF.

The J gene is TRBJ2-5, the V gene TRBV4-2, with a weak D call TRBD2 (7 bases). The CDR3 consists of 16 residues. The germline V gene has CDR1 LGHNA and CDR2 YNFKEQ. Trimming stripped 0 bases from V and 4 bases from J, with 15 bases between. The CDR3 DNA follows: TGTGCCAGCAGCCAAGATTGGGGGGGGGCTCGAGAGACCCAGTACTTC. This translates into CASSQDWGGARETQYF.

This clone was seen a few times. The V and J genes are TRBV29-1 and TRBJ1-2, with D possibly TRBD1 on 6 matching bases. The CDR3 consists of 15 residues. The V and J ends lost 2 bases and 3 bases respectively, with 16 bases between them. The germline V gene has CDR1 SQVTM and CDR2 ANQGSEA. CDR3 DNA: TGCAGCGTTGAACCTGGATCCGGGGGCTACTATGGCTACACCTTC. It translates to CSVEPGSGGYYGYTF. The full variable domain, completed using reference TRBV29-1 and TRBJ1-2, is SAVISQKPSRDICQRGTSLTIQCQVDSQVTMMFWYRQQPGQSLTLIATANQGSEATYESGFVIDKFPISRPNLTFSTLTVSNMSPEDSSIYLCSVEPGSGGYYGYTFGSGTRLTVV.

The chain carries TRBV14 and TRBJ2-1; 11 bases map to TRBD2. The CDR3 totals 16 residues. V shed 4 bases, J shed 3 bases, and the junction held 5 bases outside the gene matches. Germline CDR1 SGHDN, CDR2 FVKESK. Written as DNA, the CDR3 is TGTGCCAGCAGCCTCGGGACTAGCGGACACTACAATGAGCAGTTCTTC. This gives the protein CASSLGTSGHYNEQFF.

This clone was seen once. The chain has TRBV29-1 and TRBJ1-1; 7 bases match TRBD1. The CDR3 consists of 15 residues. CDR1 and CDR2 from the germline V gene are SQVTM and ANQGSEA. V was clipped by 3 bases and J by 5 bases; unmatched bases: 12. CDR3 region: CSVEGQRGRGTEAFF. The DNA for the CDR3 is TGCAGCGTTGAGGGACAGAGAGGTCGTGGAACTGAAGCTTTCTTT.

In its sample, this clone was seen a few times. This chain joins TRBV29-1 and TRBJ2-2, with D possibly matching TRBD2 (5 bases). The germline CDR1 and CDR2 sequences are SQVTM and ANQGSEA. V was cut by 6 bases and J by 6 bases, with 20 bases left in between. The CDR3 contains 15 residues. The CDR3 DNA reads TGCAGCGTAATCGAAAGGACTGCCGGGGCCGGGGAGCTGTTTTTT. This gives the protein CSVIERTAGAGELFF.

The rearrangement joins TRBV5-1 to TRBJ2-3; 11 nucleotides align to TRBD2. The V segment lost 2 bases and the J segment 2 bases; nucleotides outside the gene matches: 4. Germline V gene data show CDR1 as SGHRS and CDR2 as YFSETQ. This CDR3 contains 16 residues. The CDR3 is CASSFELAGVTDTQYF. The CDR3 DNA sequence: TGCGCCAGCAGCTTCGAACTAGCGGGAGTCACAGATACGCAGTATTTT.

The chain recombines TRBV7-2 with TRBJ2-5; 10 nucleotides align to TRBD2. CDR1 is SGHTA, CDR2 FQGNSA, per germline. The CDR3 covers 15 residues. J was trimmed by 1 base and V by 4 bases; bases with no gene match: 3. CDR3 coding DNA: TGTGCCAGCAGCTCAGCGGGGGGGTTCCAAGAGACCCAGTACTTC. It yields the protein CASSSAGGFQETQYF.

The rearrangement uses TRBV5-1 and TRBJ2-1; 11 bases are a match to TRBD2. Germline V gene lookup returns CDR1 SGHRS and CDR2 YFSETQ. The CDR3 has 15 amino acids. Unmatched junction bases numbered 7, after V lost 4 bases and J lost 7 bases. The CDR3 DNA follows: TGCGCCAGCAGCGTAACTAGCGGGAGACCTAATGAGCAGTTCTTC. Its translation is CASSVTSGRPNEQFF.

The chain couples TRBV15 to TRBJ2-7; D is unclear. The CDR3 length is 13 residues. Germline V gene sequence: CDR1 LNHNV, CDR2 YYDKDF (reference sequence). Trimming took 4 bases from V and 2 from J, leaving 9 bases between them. The CDR3 loop is CATSIDLTYEQYF. The CDR3, as DNA: TGTGCCACCAGCATAGACCTTACCTACGAGCAGTACTTC.